Listed below are T cell receptor beta chains from one sample, sequenced in a study of cytomegalovirus exposure and HLA in healthy donors. Clones were read by immunoSEQ multiplex PCR, and TCRdb kept only the in-frame ones, dropping some. The sample carries 120,000 or so clones, roughly 77% recorded once. Sequencing used PBMCs. These receptors all stem from a man aged 18-30 years in good health and CMV-seronegative. Each CDR3 is given with its conserved first and last residue. The D gene is left open where the match is weak. The size entry is marked missing in some rows and otherwise reads once, few, many or a size class.

V gene,D gene,clone size,J gene,CDR3 length,CDR3 protein,CDR3 DNA
TRBV6-5,-,-,TRBJ2-7,15,CASSYSGEGGREQYF,TGTGCCAGCAGTTACTCAGGGGAAGGGGGAAGGGAGCAGTACTTC
TRBV10-3,-,-,TRBJ2-7,16,CAISEPRDGTAYAQYF,TGTGCCATCAGTGAGCCGCGGGACGGGACAGCCTACGCGCAGTACTTC
TRBV6-1,TRBD1,-,TRBJ1-5,12,CASRTGVIPQHF,TGTGCCAGCAGGACAGGGGTAATTCCCCAGCATTTT
TRBV7-9,-,-,TRBJ1-1,14,CASSSAEVNTEAFF,TGTGCCAGCAGCTCCGCCGAGGTAAACACTGAAGCTTTCTTT
TRBV5-4,TRBD2,-,TRBJ2-4,15,CASSLTSGGRNIQYF,TGTGCCAGCAGCTTGACTAGCGGGGGCAGGAACATTCAGTACTTC
TRBV2,TRBD1,-,TRBJ1-5,19,CASRPGTGNMLSGNQPQHF,TGTGCCAGCAGACCCGGGACAGGGAATATGTTGTCGGGCAATCAGCCCCAGCATTTT
TRBV19,TRBD2,-,TRBJ2-3,14,CASKVAGGLDTQYF,TGTGCCAGTAAGGTAGCGGGGGGGCTGGATACGCAGTATTTT
TRBV27,-,-,TRBJ2-2,15,CASSFRSRNTGELFF,TGTGCCAGCAGTTTCCGCAGTCGGAACACCGGGGAGCTGTTTTTT
TRBV9,-,-,TRBJ1-2,15,CASSVSGQGLGGYTF,TGTGCCAGCAGCGTATCCGGCCAGGGCCTCGGTGGCTACACCTTC
TRBV18,TRBD1,-,TRBJ1-5,14,CASSPGTVGQPQHF,TGTGCCAGCTCACCCGGGACAGTTGGGCAGCCCCAGCATTTT
TRBV7-8,TRBD1,-,TRBJ1-5,15,CASSPRTGGIRAQHF,TGTGCCAGCAGCCCTCGGACAGGGGGGATCAGGGCCCAGCATTTT
TRBV25-1,TRBD1,-,TRBJ2-7,16,CASSDQAGTAPYEQYF,TGTGCCAGCAGTGACCAAGCCGGGACAGCGCCCTACGAGCAGTACTTC
TRBV6-5,-,-,TRBJ1-2,12,CASHSGNYGYTF,TGTGCCAGCCACTCGGGGAACTATGGCTACACCTTC
TRBV15,TRBD2,-,TRBJ2-7,17,CATSRDPGGGLLYEQYF,TGTGCCACCAGCAGAGATCCCGGGGGGGGACTCCTCTACGAGCAGTACTTC
TRBV19,-,few,TRBJ1-1,12,CASRDMNTEAFF,TGTGCCAGTAGGGACATGAACACTGAAGCTTTCTTT
TRBV7-9,-,-,TRBJ2-3,9,CASSSQAPF,TGTGCCAGCAGCTCACAGGCCCCTTTT
TRBV5-4,TRBD1,-,TRBJ1-2,14,CASSLDRVGYGYTF,TGTGCCAGCAGCCTCGACAGGGTGGGCTATGGCTACACCTTC
TRBV13,TRBD2,-,TRBJ2-7,15,CASGFLAGGDYEQYF,TGTGCCAGCGGGTTTTTAGCGGGAGGCGATTACGAGCAGTACTTC
TRBV7-2,TRBD1,-,TRBJ2-7,16,CASSPREGALSYEQYF,TGTGCCAGCAGCCCCCGAGAGGGGGCCTTATCCTACGAGCAGTACTTC
TRBV4-3,TRBD1,-,TRBJ1-2,15,CASSQRQGGSYGYTF,TGCGCCAGCAGCCAACGACAGGGTGGCTCCTATGGCTACACCTTC
TRBV7-2,TRBD1,-,TRBJ1-2,16,CASSLEAATGSSGYTF,TGTGCCAGCAGCTTAGAGGCCGCGACAGGGTCGAGCGGCTACACCTTC
TRBV14,TRBD2,few,TRBJ2-1,15,CASSQSAGSGNEQFF,TGTGCCAGCAGCCAATCCGCGGGTAGCGGGAATGAGCAGTTCTTC
TRBV7-9,-,-,TRBJ2-7,13,CASSLVGEGVEYF,TGTGCCAGCAGCTTAGTTGGGGAGGGGGTAGAGTACTTC
TRBV6-1,-,-,TRBJ1-5,18,CASSESRGLGYSNQPQHF,TGTGCCAGCAGTGAAAGTCGGGGGTTGGGGTATAGCAATCAGCCCCAGCATTTT
TRBV7-8,TRBD1,-,TRBJ2-7,16,CASSIGAGTENYEQYF,TGTGCCAGCAGTATTGGGGCCGGGACAGAGAACTACGAGCAGTACTTC
TRBV5-1,TRBD1,-,TRBJ1-2,13,CASSPDRGTRDTF,TGCGCCAGCAGCCCGGACAGGGGAACGAGAGACACCTTC
TRBV15,-,-,TRBJ2-1,18,CATSRDLGLTSSYNEQFF,TGTGCCACCAGCAGAGATCTAGGCCTAACAAGCTCCTACAATGAGCAGTTCTTC
TRBV5-5,-,-,TRBJ1-3,16,CASSLAVGSSGNTIYF,TGTGCCAGCAGCTTGGCCGTCGGGAGCTCTGGAAACACCATATATTTT
TRBV7-9,TRBD1,-,TRBJ2-2,16,CASSETGTGYTGELFF,TGTGCCAGCAGCGAAACCGGGACAGGTTACACCGGGGAGCTGTTTTTT
TRBV7-9,-,-,TRBJ1-6,13,CASSILTGSPLHF,TGTGCCAGCAGCATCCTGACAGGTTCACCCCTCCACTTT
TRBV6-6,TRBD1,once,TRBJ1-2,12,CASKGAGGGYTF,TGTGCCAGCAAGGGGGCAGGGGGAGGCTACACCTTC